The rows below give T cell receptor beta chains drawn from one sample of a study of blood T cell repertoires in COVID-19. Method: immunoSEQ multiplex PCR; TCRdb's copy keeps in-frame clones and lacks some. The sample consists of some 68,000 clones, around nine tenths of them appearing once. Sequencing was carried out using peripheral blood. These receptors were obtained from a human donor in a cohort sampled during active COVID-19. The CDR3 runs from the conserved cysteine through the conserved F or W. Fields, in order: CDR3 length, V gene, clone size, D gene, J gene, CDR3 DNA, CDR3 protein. A D gene is named only where the DNA matches it firmly. Clone size is not always given. Where it is, it says once, few, many or a class for expanded clones.

length: 14
V: TRBV5-1
size: -
D: TRBD1
J: TRBJ1-2
DNA: TGCGCCAGCAGCTTGCATACAGGGGCCCGCGGCTACACCTTC
CDR3: CASSLHTGARGYTF

length: 15
V: TRBV7-8
size: -
D: -
J: TRBJ1-4
DNA: TGTGCCAGCAGCTTAGAGCGGGGGGTAAATGAAAAACTGTTTTTT
CDR3: CASSLERGVNEKLFF

length: 15
V: TRBV6-5
size: -
D: TRBD2
J: TRBJ2-2
DNA: TGTGCCAGCAGTTCGAGTAGCGGGAGGGCCGGGGAGCTGTTTTTT
CDR3: CASSSSSGRAGELFF

length: 15
V: TRBV24-1
size: -
D: TRBD2
J: TRBJ2-3
DNA: TGTGCCGTTTGGAAGCGGGGCTTTGGAACAGATACGCAGTATTTT
CDR3: CAVWKRGFGTDTQYF

length: 14
V: TRBV11-2
size: -
D: -
J: TRBJ2-7
DNA: TGTGCCAGCAGCTTACACAGGGTCACCTACGAGCAGTACTTC
CDR3: CASSLHRVTYEQYF

length: 15
V: TRBV5-1
size: once
D: -
J: TRBJ2-3
DNA: TGCGCCAGCAGCTTGTCTGGTAGTAACACAGATACGCAGTATTTT
CDR3: CASSLSGSNTDTQYF

length: 15
V: TRBV10-3
size: -
D: TRBD1
J: TRBJ1-4
DNA: TGTGCCATCAGTGAGTCTGACAGGGGTCATGAAAAACTGTTTTTT
CDR3: CAISESDRGHEKLFF

length: 12
V: TRBV27
size: -
D: -
J: TRBJ1-2
DNA: TGTGCCAGCAGTTCTCCCCCGGGGGGCTACACCTTC
CDR3: CASSSPPGGYTF

length: 13
V: TRBV28
size: -
D: -
J: TRBJ1-1
DNA: TGTGCCAGCAGGCCAGGGCGGAACACTGAAGCTTTCTTT
CDR3: CASRPGRNTEAFF

length: 14
V: TRBV5-5
size: -
D: -
J: TRBJ2-7
DNA: TGTGCCAGCAGCGCGCAAGGGGTGGTAAGAGAGCAGTACTTC
CDR3: CASSAQGVVREQYF

length: 16
V: TRBV28
size: once
D: TRBD1
J: TRBJ2-5
DNA: TGTGCCAGCAGTACCCCGTGGACAGGGGGCTGGGAGACCCAGTACTTC
CDR3: CASSTPWTGGWETQYF

length: 12
V: TRBV11-3
size: -
D: -
J: TRBJ1-5
DNA: TGTGCCAGCAGCTTCCGAAGGAGGCCCCAGCATTTT
CDR3: CASSFRRRPQHF

length: 15
V: TRBV18
size: -
D: TRBD1
J: TRBJ1-3
DNA: TGTGCCAGCTCACCGGACAGGGGGCCAGGAAACACCATATATTTT
CDR3: CASSPDRGPGNTIYF

length: 15
V: TRBV28
size: -
D: TRBD2
J: TRBJ2-4
DNA: TGTGCCAGCAGTTTTAGCGGGAGGGTCAAAAACATTCAGTACTTC
CDR3: CASSFSGRVKNIQYF

length: 15
V: TRBV18
size: -
D: TRBD1
J: TRBJ1-1
DNA: TGTGCCAGCTCACCACGTCCGGGACAGGAATCGGAAGCTTTCTTT
CDR3: CASSPRPGQESEAFF

length: 13
V: TRBV15
size: -
D: -
J: TRBJ1-1
DNA: TGTGCCACCAGCAGACAGGGATTCGCTGAAGCTTTCTTT
CDR3: CATSRQGFAEAFF

length: 12
V: TRBV5-1
size: -
D: TRBD1
J: TRBJ2-7
DNA: TGCGCCAGCAGCTTACAGGGGTTGGAGCAGTACTTC
CDR3: CASSLQGLEQYF

length: 15
V: TRBV5-1
size: -
D: TRBD2
J: TRBJ2-3
DNA: TGCGCCAGCAGCGTAAAAGCGGGAACGACAGATACGCAGTATTTT
CDR3: CASSVKAGTTDTQYF

length: 13
V: TRBV27
size: few
D: -
J: TRBJ1-1
DNA: TGTGCCAGCAGTTTAAAGACAAACACTGAAGCTTTCTTT
CDR3: CASSLKTNTEAFF

length: 14
V: TRBV4-1
size: -
D: -
J: TRBJ1-1
DNA: TGCGCCAGCAGGCCGGTCGGCCGAGGCACTGAAGCTTTCTTT
CDR3: CASRPVGRGTEAFF

length: 17
V: TRBV28
size: -
D: TRBD1
J: TRBJ1-2
DNA: TGTGCCAGCAGCCAAACCCCCGGGACAGGGGAACTCTATGGCTACACCTTC
CDR3: CASSQTPGTGELYGYTF

length: 12
V: TRBV28
size: -
D: -
J: TRBJ2-3
DNA: TGTGCCAGCAGTGGAGCCACAGATACGCAGTATTTT
CDR3: CASSGATDTQYF

length: 13
V: TRBV6-5
size: -
D: -
J: TRBJ1-1
DNA: TGTGCCAGCAAGTGGCAGGGTTTCACTGAAGCTTTCTTT
CDR3: CASKWQGFTEAFF

length: 16
V: TRBV28
size: -
D: -
J: TRBJ1-1
DNA: TGTGCCAGCAGCACACAGGGTTCCTATATGAACACTGAAGCTTTCTTT
CDR3: CASSTQGSYMNTEAFF

length: 14
V: TRBV9
size: once
D: -
J: TRBJ1-6
DNA: TGTGCCAGCAGCGTAGGGCTGAATAATTCACCCCTCCACTTT
CDR3: CASSVGLNNSPLHF

length: 17
V: TRBV28
size: -
D: TRBD2
J: TRBJ2-3
DNA: TGTGCCAGCCGAGGGAGACTCAGCGGGAAGATCACAGATACGCAGTATTTT
CDR3: CASRGRLSGKITDTQYF

length: 14
V: TRBV4-2
size: -
D: -
J: TRBJ2-1
DNA: TGTGCCAGCAGCCAAGAGGGCGCCACGACTGAGCAGTTCTTC
CDR3: CASSQEGATTEQFF